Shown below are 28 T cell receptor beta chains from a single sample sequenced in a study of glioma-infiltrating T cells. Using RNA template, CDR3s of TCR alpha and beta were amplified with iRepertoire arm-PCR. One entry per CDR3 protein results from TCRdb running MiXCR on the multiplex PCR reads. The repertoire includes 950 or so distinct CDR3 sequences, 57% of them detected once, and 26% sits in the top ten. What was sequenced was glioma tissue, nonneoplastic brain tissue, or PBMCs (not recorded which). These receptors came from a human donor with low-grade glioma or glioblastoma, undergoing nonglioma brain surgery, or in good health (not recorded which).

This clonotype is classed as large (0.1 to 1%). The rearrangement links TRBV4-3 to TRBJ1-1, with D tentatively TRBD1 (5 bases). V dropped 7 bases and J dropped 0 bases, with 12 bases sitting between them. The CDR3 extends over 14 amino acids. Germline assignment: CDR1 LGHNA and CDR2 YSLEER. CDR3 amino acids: CASNQDTLNTEAFF. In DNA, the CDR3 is TGCGCCAGCAACCAGGACACTCTGAACACTGAAGCTTTCTTT.

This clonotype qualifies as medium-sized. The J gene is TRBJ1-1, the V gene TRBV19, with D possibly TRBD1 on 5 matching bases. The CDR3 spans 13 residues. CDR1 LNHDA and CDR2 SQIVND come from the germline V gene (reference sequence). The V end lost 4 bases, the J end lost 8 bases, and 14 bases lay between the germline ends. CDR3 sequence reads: CASSTWDSREAFF. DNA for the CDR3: TGTGCCAGTAGTACCTGGGACTCCCGGGAAGCTTTCTTT.

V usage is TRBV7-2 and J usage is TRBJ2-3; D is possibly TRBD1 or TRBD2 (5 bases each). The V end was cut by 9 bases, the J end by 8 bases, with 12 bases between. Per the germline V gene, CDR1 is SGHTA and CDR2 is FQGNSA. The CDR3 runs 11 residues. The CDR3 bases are TGTGCCAGGAGGGACCTCGGTACGCAGTATTTT. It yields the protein CARRDLGTQYF.

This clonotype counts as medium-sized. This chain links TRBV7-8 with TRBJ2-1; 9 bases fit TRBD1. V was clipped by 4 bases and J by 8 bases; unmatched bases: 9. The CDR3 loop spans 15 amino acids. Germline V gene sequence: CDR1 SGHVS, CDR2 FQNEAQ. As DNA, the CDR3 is TGTGCCAGCAGCTCCATGACAGGGGGAGTCCATGAGCAGTTCTTC. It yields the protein CASSSMTGGVHEQFF.

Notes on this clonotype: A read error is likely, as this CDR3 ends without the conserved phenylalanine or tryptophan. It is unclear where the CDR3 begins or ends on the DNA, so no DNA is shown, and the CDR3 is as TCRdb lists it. CDR3 residues: CASSPRQGVNTEAFG. The chain joins TRBV11-2 to TRBJ1-1; the D call TRBD1 from the table was never checked on the DNA. CDR1 SGHAT and CDR2 FQNNGV come from the germline V gene. The CDR3 length equals 15 residues, ends included.

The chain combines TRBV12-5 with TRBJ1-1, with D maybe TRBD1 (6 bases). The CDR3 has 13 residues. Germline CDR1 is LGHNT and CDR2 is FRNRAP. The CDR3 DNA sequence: TGTGCAAGCAACCCGGGACAAAACACAGAAGTCTTCTTT. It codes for CASNPGQNTEVFF.

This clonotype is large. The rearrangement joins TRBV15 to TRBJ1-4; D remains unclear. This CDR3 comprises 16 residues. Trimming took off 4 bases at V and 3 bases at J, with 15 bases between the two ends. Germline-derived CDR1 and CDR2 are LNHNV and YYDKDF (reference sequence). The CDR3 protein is CATSMTRSTANEKLFF. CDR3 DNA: TGTGCCACCAGCATGACCAGGTCGACTGCTAATGAAAAACTGTTTTTT.

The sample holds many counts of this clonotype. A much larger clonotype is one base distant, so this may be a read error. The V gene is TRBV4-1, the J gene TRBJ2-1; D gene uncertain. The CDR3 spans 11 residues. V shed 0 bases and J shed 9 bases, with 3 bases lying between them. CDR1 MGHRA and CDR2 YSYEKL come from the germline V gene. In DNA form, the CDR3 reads TGCGCCAGCAGCCAAGACCGTGAGCAGTTCTTC. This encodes CASSQDREQFF.

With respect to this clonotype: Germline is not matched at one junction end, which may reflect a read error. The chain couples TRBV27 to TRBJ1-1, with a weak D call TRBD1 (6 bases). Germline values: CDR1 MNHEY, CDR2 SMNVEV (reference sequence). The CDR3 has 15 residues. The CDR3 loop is CASSLSVLGDIGASF. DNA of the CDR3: TGTGCCAGCAGTTTATCGGTCCTCGGGGACATTGGAGCTTCCTTT.

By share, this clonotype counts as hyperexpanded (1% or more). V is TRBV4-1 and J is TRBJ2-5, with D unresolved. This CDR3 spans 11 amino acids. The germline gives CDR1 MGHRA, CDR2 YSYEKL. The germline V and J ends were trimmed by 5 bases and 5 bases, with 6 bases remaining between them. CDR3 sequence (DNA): TGCGCCAGCAGCTCACGCGAGACCCAGTACTTC. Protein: CASSSRETQYF.

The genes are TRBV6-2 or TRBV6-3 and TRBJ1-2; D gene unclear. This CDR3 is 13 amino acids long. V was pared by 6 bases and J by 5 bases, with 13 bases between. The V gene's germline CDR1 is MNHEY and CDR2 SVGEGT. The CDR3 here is CASSPGLRYGYTF. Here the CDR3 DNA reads TGTGCCAGCAGCCCGGGGTTGCGGTATGGCTACACCTTC.

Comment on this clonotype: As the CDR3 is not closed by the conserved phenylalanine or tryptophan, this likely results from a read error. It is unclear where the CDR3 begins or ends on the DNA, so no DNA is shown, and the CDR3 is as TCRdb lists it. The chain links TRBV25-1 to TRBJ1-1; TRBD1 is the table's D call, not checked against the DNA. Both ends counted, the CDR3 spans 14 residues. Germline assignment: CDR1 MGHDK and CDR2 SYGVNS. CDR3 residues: CASSEAQGYTENFG.

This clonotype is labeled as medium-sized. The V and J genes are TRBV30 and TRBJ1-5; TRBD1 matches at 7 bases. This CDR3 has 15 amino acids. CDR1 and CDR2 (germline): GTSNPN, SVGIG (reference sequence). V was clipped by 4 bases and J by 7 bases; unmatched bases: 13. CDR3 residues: CAWNERQGVGQPQHF. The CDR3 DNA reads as TGTGCCTGGAATGAGAGACAGGGAGTTGGGCAGCCCCAGCATTTT.

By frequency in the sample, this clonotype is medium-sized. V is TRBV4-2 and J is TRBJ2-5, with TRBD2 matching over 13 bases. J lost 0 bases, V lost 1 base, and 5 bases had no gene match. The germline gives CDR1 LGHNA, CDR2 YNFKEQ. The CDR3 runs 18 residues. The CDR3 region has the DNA TGTGCCAGCAGCCAAGGGACTAGCGGGGGACCCAACCAAGAGACCCAGTACTTC. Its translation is CASSQGTSGGPNQETQYF.

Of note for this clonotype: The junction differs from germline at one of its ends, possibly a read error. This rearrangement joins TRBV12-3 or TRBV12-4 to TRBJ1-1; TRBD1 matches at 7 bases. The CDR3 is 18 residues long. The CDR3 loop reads CASGVRDSSADRNTEAFF. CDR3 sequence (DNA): TGTGCCAGCGGGGTTAGGGACAGTTCGGCGGACCGGAACACTGAGGCTTTCTTT.

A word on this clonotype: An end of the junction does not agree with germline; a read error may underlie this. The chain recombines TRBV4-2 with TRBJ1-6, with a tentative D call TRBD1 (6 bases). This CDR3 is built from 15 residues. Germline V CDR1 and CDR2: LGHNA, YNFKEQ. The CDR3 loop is CASSQVRGYNSPLYF. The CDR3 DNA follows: TGTGCCAGCAGCCAAGTCAGGGGCTATAATTCGCCCCTCTACTTT.

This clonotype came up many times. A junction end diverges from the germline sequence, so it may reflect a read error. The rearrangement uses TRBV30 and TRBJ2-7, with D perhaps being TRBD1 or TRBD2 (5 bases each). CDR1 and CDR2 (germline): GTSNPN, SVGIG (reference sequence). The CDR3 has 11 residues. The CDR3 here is CAWTQGTDLTF. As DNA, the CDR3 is TGTGCCTGGACGCAAGGGACGGATCTAACCTTC.

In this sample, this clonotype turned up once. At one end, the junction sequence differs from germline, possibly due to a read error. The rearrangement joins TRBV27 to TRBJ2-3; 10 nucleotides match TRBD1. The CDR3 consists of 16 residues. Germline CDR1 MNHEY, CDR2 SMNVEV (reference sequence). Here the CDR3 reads CSSSCDWTGGSDPQYF. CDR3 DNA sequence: TGTTCCAGCAGTTGTGATTGGACAGGGGGGTCAGATCCGCAGTATTTT.

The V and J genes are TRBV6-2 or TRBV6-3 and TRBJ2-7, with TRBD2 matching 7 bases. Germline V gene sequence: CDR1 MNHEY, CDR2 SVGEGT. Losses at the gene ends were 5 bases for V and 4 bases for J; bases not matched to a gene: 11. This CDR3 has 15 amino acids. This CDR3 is CASSQGEGAPYEQYF. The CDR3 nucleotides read TGTGCCAGCAGTCAAGGGGAGGGAGCTCCATACGAGCAGTACTTC.

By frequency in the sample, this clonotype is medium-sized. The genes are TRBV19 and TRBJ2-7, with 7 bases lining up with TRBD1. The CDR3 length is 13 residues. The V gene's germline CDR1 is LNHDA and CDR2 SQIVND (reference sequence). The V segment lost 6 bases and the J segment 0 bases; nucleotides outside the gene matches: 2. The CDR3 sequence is CASRTGSSYEQYF. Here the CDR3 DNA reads TGTGCCAGTAGGACAGGGAGCTCCTACGAGCAGTACTTC.

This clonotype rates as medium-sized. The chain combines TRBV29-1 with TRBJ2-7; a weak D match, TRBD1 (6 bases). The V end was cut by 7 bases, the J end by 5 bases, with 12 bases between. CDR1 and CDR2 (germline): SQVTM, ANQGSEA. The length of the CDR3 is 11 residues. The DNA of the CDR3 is TGCAGCGCGACCCAGGGGAACGAGCAGTACGTC. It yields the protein CSATQGNEQYV.

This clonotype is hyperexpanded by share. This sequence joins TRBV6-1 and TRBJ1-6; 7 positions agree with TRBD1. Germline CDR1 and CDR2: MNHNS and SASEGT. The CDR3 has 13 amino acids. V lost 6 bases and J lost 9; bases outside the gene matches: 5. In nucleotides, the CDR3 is TGTGCCAGCAGCTCCGGGACAGTTTCACCCCTCCACTTT. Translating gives CASSSGTVSPLHF.

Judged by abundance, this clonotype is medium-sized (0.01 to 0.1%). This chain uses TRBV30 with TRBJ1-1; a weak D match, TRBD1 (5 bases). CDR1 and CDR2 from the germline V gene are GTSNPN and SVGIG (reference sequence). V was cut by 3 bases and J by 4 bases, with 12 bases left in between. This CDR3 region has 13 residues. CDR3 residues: CAWRLGPGTEAFF. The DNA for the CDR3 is TGTGCCTGGAGACTGGGGCCGGGCACTGAAGCTTTCTTT.

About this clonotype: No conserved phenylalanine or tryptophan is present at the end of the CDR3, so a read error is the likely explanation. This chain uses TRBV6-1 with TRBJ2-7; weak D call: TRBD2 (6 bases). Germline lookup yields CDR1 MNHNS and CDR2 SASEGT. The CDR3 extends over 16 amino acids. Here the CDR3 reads CASSEVGGNSLYEQYY. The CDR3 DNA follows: TGTGCTAGCAGTGAAGTCGGGGGAAACTCCCTTTACGAGCAGTACTAC.

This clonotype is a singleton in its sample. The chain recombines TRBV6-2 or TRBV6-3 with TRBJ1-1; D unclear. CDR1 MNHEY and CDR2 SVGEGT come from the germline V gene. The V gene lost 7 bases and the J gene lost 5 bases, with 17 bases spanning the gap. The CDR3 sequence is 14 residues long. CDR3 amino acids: CASTKDLVRTEAFF. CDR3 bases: TGTGCCAGCACCAAGGACTTAGTGAGAACTGAAGCTTTCTTT.

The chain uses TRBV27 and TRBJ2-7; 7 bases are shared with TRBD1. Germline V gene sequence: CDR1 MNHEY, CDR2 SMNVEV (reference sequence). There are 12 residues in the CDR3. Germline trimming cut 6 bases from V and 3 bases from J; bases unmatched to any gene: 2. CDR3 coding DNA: TGTGCCAGCAGAGACAGGGTCTACGAGCAGTACTTC. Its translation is CASRDRVYEQYF.

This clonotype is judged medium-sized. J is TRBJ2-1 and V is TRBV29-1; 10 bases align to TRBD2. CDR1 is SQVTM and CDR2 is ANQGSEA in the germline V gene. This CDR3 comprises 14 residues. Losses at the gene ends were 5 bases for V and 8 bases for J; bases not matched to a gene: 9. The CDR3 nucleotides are TGCAGCGTTCTAGCGGGAGTACTGAGGGATGAGCAGTTCTTC. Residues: CSVLAGVLRDEQFF.

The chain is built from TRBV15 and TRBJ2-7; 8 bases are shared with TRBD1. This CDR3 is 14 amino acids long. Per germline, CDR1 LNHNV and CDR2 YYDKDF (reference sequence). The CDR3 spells CASSRDYRGDEQYF. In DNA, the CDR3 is TGTGCTAGCAGTAGAGATTACAGGGGGGATGAACAGTACTTC.